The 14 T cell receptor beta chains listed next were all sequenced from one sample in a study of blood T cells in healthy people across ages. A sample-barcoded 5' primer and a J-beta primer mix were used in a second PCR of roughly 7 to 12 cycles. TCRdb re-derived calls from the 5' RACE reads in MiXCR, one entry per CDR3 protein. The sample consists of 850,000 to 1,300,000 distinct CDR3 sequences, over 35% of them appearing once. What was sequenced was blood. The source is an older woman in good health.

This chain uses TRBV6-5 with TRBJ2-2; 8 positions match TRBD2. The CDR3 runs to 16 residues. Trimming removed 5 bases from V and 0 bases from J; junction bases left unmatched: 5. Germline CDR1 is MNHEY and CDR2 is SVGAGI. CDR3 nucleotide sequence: TGTGCCAGCAGTCCTCCGGGACTAGCGAACACCGGGGAGCTGTTTTTT. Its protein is CASSPPGLANTGELFF.

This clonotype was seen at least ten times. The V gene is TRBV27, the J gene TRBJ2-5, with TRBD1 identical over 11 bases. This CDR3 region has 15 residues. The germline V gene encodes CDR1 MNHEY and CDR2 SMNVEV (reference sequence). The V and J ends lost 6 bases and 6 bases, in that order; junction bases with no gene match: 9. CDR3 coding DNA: TGTGCCAGCAGAATTGGCGGGACAGGGGGGCAGACCCAGTACTTC. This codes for CASRIGGTGGQTQYF.

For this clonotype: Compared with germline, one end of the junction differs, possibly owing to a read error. This CDR3 reads CSARATASGPYEQYF. CDR3 DNA: TGCAGTGCCAGAGCCACAGCTAGCGGTCCCTACGAGCAGTACTTC. The genes are TRBV20-1 and TRBJ2-7; 7 bases map to TRBD2. The CDR3 covers 15 residues. Germline V gene sequence: CDR1 DFQATT, CDR2 SNEGSKA (reference sequence).

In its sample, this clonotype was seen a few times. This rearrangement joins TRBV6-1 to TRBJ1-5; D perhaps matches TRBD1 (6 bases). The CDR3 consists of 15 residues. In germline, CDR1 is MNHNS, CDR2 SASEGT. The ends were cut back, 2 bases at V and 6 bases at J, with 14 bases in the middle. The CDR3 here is CASSESQEGGQPQHF. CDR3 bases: TGTGCCAGCAGTGAATCCCAGGAAGGGGGTCAGCCCCAGCATTTT.

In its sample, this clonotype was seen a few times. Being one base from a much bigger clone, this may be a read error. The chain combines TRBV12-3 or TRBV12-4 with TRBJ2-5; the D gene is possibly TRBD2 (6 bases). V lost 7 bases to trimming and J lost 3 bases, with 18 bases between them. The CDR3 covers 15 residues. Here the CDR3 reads CASNRGLLAEETQYF. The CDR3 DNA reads TGTGCCAGCAATCGCGGCCTATTAGCGGAAGAGACCCAGTACTTC.

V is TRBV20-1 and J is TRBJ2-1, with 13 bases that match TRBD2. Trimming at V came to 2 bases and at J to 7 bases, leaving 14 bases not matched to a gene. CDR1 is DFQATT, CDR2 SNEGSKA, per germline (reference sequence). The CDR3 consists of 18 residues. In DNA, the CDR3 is TGCAGTGCTAGATCCCTGGGACTAGCGGGGCCCCATTGGAATGAGCAGTTCTTC. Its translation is CSARSLGLAGPHWNEQFF.

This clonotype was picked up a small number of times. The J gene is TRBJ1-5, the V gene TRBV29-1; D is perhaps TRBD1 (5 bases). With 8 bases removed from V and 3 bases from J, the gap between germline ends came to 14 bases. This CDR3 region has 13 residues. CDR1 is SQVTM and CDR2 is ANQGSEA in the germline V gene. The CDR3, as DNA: TGCAGCTTCAGGGACGGTCTCAATCAGCCCCAGCATTTT. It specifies CSFRDGLNQPQHF.

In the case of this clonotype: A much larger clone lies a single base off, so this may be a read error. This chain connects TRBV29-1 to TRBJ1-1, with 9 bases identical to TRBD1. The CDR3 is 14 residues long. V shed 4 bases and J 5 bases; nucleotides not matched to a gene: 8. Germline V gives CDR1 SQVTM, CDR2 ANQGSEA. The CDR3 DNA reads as TGCAGCGTTGTGTATAGGACAGGGGCAACTGAAGCTTTCTTT. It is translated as CSVVYRTGATEAFF.

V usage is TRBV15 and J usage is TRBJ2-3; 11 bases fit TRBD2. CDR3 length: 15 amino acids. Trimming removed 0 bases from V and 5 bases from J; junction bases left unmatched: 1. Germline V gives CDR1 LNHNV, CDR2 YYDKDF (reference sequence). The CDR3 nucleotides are TGTGCCACCAGCAGAGATGGACTAGCGGGAGATACGCAGTATTTT. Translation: CATSRDGLAGDTQYF.

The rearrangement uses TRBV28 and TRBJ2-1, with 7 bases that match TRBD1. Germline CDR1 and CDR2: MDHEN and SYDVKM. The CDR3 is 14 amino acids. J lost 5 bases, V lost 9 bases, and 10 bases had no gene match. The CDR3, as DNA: TGTGCCAGTAGTGCCCGGGACAGCCACAATGAGCAGTTCTTC. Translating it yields CASSARDSHNEQFF.

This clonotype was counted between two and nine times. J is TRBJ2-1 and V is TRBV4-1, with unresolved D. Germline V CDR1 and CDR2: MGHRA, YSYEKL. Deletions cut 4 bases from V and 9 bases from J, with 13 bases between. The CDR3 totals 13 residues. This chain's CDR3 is CASSPQVWSEQFF. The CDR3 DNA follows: TGCGCCAGCAGCCCTCAGGTTTGGAGTGAGCAGTTCTTC.

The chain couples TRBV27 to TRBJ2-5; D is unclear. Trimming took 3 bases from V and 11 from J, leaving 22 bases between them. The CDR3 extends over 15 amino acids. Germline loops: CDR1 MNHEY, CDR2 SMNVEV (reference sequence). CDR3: CASSFTPIRYNEQYF. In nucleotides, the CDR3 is TGTGCCAGCAGTTTCACCCCCATAAGGTACAATGAGCAGTACTTC.

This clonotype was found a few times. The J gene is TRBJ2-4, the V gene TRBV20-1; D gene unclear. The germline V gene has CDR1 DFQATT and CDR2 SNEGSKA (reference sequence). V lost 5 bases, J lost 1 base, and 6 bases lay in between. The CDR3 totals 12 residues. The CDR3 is CSASKAKNIQYF. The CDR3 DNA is TGCAGTGCTTCTAAGGCCAAAAACATTCAGTACTTC.

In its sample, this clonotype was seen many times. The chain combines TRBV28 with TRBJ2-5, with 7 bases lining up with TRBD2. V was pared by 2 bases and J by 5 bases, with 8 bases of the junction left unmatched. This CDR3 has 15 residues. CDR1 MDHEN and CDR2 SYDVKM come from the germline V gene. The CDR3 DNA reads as TGTGCCAGCAGTTTAAGGGGCAGGGAGGGGGAGACCCAGTACTTC. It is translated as CASSLRGREGETQYF.